This TCR beta chain was captured by sequencing in a study of T cells after somatic rescue of genetic block. Clones were sequenced by immunoSEQ multiplex PCR, and TCRdb holds only the in-frame ones, with some missing. Among about 10,000 clones listed, 74% were seen once. V shed 0 bases and J 3 bases; nucleotides not matched to a gene: 3. The CDR3 is made up of 14 amino acids. Germline lookup yields CDR1 SGDLS and CDR2 YYNGEE. The rearrangement links TRBV9 to TRBJ2-7, with TRBD2 matching over 7 bases. This TCR came from a boy between 10 and 17 years old. The source material was peripheral blood mononuclear cells (PBMCs). CDR3 protein: CASSVGAGLYEQYF. In DNA form, the CDR3 reads TGTGCCAGCAGCGTAGGAGCGGGACTCTACGAGCAGTACTTC.